This entry is about one TCR beta chain. The antigen remains unidentified. One end of the junction varies from germline; a read error may be responsible. The entry originates in a study of PD-1 blockade in classical Hodgkin lymphoma. Study-level information: It was nivolumab at 3 mg/kg, given intravenously every 2 weeks, that patients received.

Germline V gene lookup returns CDR1 SGHAT and CDR2 FQNNGV. The CDR3 runs to 15 residues. Produced via immunoSEQ multiplex PCR; TCRdb's table is partial and in-frame only. The sample holds about 30,000 clones, approximately 80% seen once. Study-wide findings and caveats: The study reported lower baseline TCR diversity in newly diagnosed patients than in healthy donors. Partial responders and progressors had significantly lower baseline TCR diversity. CD4+ TCR diversity, unlike CD8+, rose significantly by C4D1.

Regarding time point: cycle 4 day 1 (C4D1), after less than 7 weeks of nivolumab. Each patient experienced a relapse that followed autologous stem cell transplantation, and brentuximab vedotin exposure varied. Magnetic depletion of unwanted cells isolated CD4+ T cells from thawed PBMCs. V is TRBV11-2 and J is TRBJ1-1; D gene ambiguous. The sample was CD4+ T cells from blood, taken before the fourth cycle of nivolumab. The source is a human donor with classical Hodgkin lymphoma. CDR3 coding DNA: TGTGCCGGCAGCTTAAGAATGAGCCTGAACACTGAAGCTTTCTTT. Protein: CAGSLRMSLNTEAFF.